This T cell receptor (beta chain) originates from a study of shared clonotypes between healthy human individuals. In the sorted-subset replicate PCRs, 150 to 250 ng DNA, some 30,000 T cell genomes, was used. Using immunoSEQ multiplex PCR, the repertoire was profiled, and TCRdb retains in-frame clones only, with some absent. Seen here are some 630,000 clones, approximately 96% observed once, and the top ten hold more than 0.085%. This clone was observed once. As yet, its antigen is unknown. The germline V gene encodes CDR1 MNHNY and CDR2 SVGAGI (reference sequence). Trimming stripped 2 bases from V and 8 bases from J, with 7 bases between. CDR3 length: 12 amino acids. Study conclusions and caveats: Compared with clonotypes that all four donors shared, non-shared clonotypes had lower generation probabilities. When naive CD4 clonotypes were compared across a few donors, about 4.8% were shared. Memory subsets generally showed smaller estimated richness than naive subsets did.

Naive CD8 cells comprised CD45RO-negative, CCR7-positively selected cells, excluding terminally differentiated effector memory CD45RA+ cells. The TCR comes from a woman in her thirties in good health. Sequences were obtained from naive CD8+ T cells sorted from blood. The rearrangement links TRBV6-6 to TRBJ2-1; D not certain. For the CDR3, the DNA is TGTGCCAGCAGTTACGGGCTCTATGAGCAGTTCTTC. Its translation: CASSYGLYEQFF.